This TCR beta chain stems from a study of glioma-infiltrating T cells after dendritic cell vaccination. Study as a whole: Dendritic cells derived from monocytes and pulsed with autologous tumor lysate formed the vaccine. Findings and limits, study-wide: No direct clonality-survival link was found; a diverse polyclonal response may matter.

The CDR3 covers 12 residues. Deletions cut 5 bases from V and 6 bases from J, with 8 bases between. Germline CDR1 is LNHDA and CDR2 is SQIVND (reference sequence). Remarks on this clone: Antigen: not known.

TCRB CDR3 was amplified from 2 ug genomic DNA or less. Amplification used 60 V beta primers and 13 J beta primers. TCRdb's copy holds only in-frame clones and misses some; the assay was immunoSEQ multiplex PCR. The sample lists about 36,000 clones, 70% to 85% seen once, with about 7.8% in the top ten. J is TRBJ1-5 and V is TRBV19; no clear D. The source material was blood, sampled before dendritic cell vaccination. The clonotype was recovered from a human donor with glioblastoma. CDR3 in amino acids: CASSFTRQPQHF. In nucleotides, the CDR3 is TGTGCCAGTAGTTTTACTCGTCAGCCCCAGCATTTT.